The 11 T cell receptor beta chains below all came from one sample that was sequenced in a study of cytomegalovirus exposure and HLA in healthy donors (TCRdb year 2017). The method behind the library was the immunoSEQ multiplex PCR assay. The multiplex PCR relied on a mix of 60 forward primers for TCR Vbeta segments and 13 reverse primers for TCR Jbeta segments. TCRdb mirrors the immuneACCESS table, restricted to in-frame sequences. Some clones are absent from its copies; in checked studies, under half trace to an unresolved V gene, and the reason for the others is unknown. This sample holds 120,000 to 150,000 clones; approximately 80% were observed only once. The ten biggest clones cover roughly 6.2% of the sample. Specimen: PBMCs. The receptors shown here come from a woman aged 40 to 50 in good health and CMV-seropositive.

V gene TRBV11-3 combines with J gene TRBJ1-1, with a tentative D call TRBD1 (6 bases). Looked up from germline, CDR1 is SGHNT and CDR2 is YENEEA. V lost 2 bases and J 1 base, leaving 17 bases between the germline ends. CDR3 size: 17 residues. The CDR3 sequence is CASSLMGLQGSNTEAFF. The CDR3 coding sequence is TGTGCCAGCAGCTTAATGGGTCTACAGGGTTCGAACACTGAAGCTTTCTTT.

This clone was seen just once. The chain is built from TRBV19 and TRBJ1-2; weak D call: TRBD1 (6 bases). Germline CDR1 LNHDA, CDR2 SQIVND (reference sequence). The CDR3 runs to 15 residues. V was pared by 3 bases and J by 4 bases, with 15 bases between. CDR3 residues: CASSMPGANPYGYTF. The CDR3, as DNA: TGTGCCAGTAGTATGCCAGGGGCGAATCCCTATGGCTACACCTTC.

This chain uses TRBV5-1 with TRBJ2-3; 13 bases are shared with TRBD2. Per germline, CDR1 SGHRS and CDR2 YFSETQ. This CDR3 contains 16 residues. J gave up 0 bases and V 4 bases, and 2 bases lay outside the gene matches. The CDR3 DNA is TGCGCCAGCAGCCCGGGACTAGCGGGAAGCACAGATACGCAGTATTTT. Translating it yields CASSPGLAGSTDTQYF.

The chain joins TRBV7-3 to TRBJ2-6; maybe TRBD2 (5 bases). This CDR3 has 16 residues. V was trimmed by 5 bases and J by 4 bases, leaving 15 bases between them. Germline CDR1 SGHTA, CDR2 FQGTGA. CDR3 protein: CASSPNRGSGANVLTF. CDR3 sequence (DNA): TGTGCCAGCAGCCCCAACCGAGGGAGCGGGGCCAACGTCCTGACTTTC.

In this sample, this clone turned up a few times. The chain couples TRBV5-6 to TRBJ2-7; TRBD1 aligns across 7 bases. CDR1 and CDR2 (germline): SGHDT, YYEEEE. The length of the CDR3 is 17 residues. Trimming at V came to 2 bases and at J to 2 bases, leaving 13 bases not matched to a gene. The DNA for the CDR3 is TGTGCCAGCAGCTTATACCCTGACAGGGCCCTTACCTACGAGCAGTACTTC. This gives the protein CASSLYPDRALTYEQYF.

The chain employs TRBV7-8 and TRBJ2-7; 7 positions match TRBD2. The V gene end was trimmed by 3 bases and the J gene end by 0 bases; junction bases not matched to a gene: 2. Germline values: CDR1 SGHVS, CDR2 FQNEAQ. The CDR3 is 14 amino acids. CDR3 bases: TGTGCCAGCAGCTTTGGGGGGGACTCCTACGAGCAGTACTTC. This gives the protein CASSFGGDSYEQYF.

CDR3 amino acids: CASSDTGVTDTQYF. The CDR3 DNA sequence: TGTGCCAGCAGTGATACGGGAGTGACAGATACGCAGTATTTT. The chain employs TRBV2 and TRBJ2-3; D possibly corresponds to TRBD2 (6 bases). V was shortened by 3 bases and J by 3 bases, with 10 bases between the two germline ends. Germline-derived CDR1 and CDR2 are SNHLY and FYNNEI. This CDR3 contains 14 residues.

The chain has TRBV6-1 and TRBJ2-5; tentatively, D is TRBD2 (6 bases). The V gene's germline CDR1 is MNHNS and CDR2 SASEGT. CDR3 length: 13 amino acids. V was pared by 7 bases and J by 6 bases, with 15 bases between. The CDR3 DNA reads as TGTGCCAGCACCCTGACTAGAATGCAGACCCAGTACTTC. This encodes CASTLTRMQTQYF.

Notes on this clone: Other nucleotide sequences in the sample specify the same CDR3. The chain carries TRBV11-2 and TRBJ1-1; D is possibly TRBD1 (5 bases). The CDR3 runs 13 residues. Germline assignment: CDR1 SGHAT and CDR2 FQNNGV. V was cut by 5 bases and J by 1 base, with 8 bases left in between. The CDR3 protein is CASSLTENTEAFF. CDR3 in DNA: TGTGCCAGCAGCCTGACAGAGAACACTGAAGCTTTCTTT.

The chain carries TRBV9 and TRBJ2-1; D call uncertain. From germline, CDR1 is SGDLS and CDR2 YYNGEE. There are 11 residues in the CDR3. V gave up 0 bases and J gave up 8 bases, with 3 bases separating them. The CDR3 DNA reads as TGTGCCAGCAGCGTAGAGCATGAGCAGTTCTTC. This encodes CASSVEHEQFF. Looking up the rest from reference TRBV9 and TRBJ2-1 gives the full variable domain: DSGVTQTPKHLITATGQRVTLRCSPRSGDLSVYWYQQSLDQGLQFLIQYYNGEERAKGNILERFSAQQFPDLHSELNLSSLELGDSALYFCASSVEHEQFFGPGTRLTVL.

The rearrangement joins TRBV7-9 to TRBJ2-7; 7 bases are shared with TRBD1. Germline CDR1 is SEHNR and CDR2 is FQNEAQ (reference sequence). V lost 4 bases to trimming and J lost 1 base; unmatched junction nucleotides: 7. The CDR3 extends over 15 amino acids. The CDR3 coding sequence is TGTGCCAGCAGCTCGACAGGGAAGGTTTCCTACGAGCAGTACTTC. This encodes CASSSTGKVSYEQYF.